These T cell receptor beta chains were read from a single sample in a study of blood T cell repertoires in COVID-19. The assay was immunoSEQ multiplex PCR, and TCRdb's table has in-frame clones only and misses some. The table records approximately 270,000 clones, around 90% of them present only once. The sequenced sample was peripheral blood. Every receptor here comes from a man aged 45-60 years with acute or convalescent COVID-19. The CDR3 runs from the conserved cysteine through the conserved F or W. The D gene is left open where the match is weak. The listing skips clone size in some rows; elsewhere it reads once, few, many or a size class.

>.|TRBD2|TRBV6-2/TRBV6-3|TRBJ2-1|15
CASSHERGVGNEQFF
TGTGCCAGCAGTCATGAGCGGGGGGTCGGGAATGAGCAGTTCTTC
>.|TRBD1|TRBV29-1|TRBJ1-4|12
CSVGQGGEKLFF
TGCAGCGTTGGACAGGGGGGGGAAAAACTGTTTTTT
>.|.|TRBV13|TRBJ1-1|14
CASSPRFGNTEAFF
TGTGCCAGCAGCCCGCGGTTCGGGAACACTGAAGCTTTCTTT
>.|.|TRBV29-1|TRBJ2-7|13
CSVGGGSSYEQYF
TGCAGCGTTGGGGGGGGCTCTTCCTACGAGCAGTACTTC
>.|TRBD2|TRBV9|TRBJ2-2|16
CASSPRGGANTGELFF
TGTGCCAGCAGCCCCCGGGGGGGGGCGAACACCGGGGAGCTGTTTTTT
>.|.|TRBV10-3|TRBJ1-1|14
CATSRSTLRTEAFF
TGTGCCACCTCCCGTAGCACCCTGCGGACTGAAGCTTTCTTT
>.|.|TRBV6-5|TRBJ2-1|14
CASSYQLSYNEQFF
TGTGCCAGCAGTTATCAACTCTCCTACAATGAGCAGTTCTTC
>.|.|TRBV5-4|TRBJ1-2|15
CASSLNLISNYGYTF
TGTGCCAGCAGCTTGAACTTAATTTCTAACTATGGCTACACCTTC
>.|.|TRBV30|TRBJ2-7|12
CASRGEAYEQYF
TGTGCGAGCCGGGGTGAAGCCTACGAGCAGTACTTC
>few|TRBD2|TRBV4-1|TRBJ2-1|15
CASSQDLAGDNEQFF
TGCGCCAGCAGCCAAGACCTAGCGGGGGACAATGAGCAGTTCTTC
>.|.|TRBV2|TRBJ1-5|14
CASMVSNYNQPQHF
TGTGCCAGCATGGTCAGTAACTACAATCAGCCCCAGCATTTT
>.|TRBD1|TRBV10-3|TRBJ1-1|15
CAISNAGQGYTEAFF
TGTGCCATAAGTAACGCGGGACAGGGGTATACTGAAGCTTTCTTT
>.|.|TRBV6-5|TRBJ1-2|16
CASSHSWDTTNYGYTF
TGTGCCAGCAGTCACTCCTGGGACACCACTAACTATGGCTACACCTTC
>few|TRBD1|TRBV11-1|TRBJ1-1|13
CASSTRQGIRAFF
TGTGCCAGCAGCACCCGACAGGGGATTAGAGCTTTCTTT
>.|TRBD2|TRBV6-5|TRBJ2-1|14
CASLQGLARHEQFF
TGTGCCAGTCTACAGGGACTAGCGCGTCATGAGCAGTTCTTC
>.|TRBD1|TRBV5-1|TRBJ1-1|16
CASSSGLRQGATEAFF
TGCGCCAGCAGCTCTGGTCTGCGGCAGGGGGCAACTGAAGCTTTCTTT
>once|TRBD1|TRBV7-2|TRBJ1-4|15
CASSLRTGTNEKLFF
TGTGCCAGCAGCCTGCGGACAGGGACTAATGAAAAACTGTTTTTT
>.|.|TRBV9|TRBJ2-2|13
CASSVDSTGELFF
TGTGCCAGCAGCGTAGACAGCACCGGGGAGCTGTTTTTT
>.|TRBD2|TRBV7-9|TRBJ2-5|15
CASSRSGGLRETQYF
TGTGCCAGCAGCCGGAGCGGGGGGCTTCGAGAGACCCAGTACTTC
>.|.|TRBV9|TRBJ2-5|14
CACFRLVFRETQYF
TGTGCCTGTTTCCGACTAGTTTTTCGGGAGACCCAGTACTTC
>.|TRBD2|TRBV30|TRBJ2-2|15
CAWSPLAGGIGELFF
TGTGCCTGGAGTCCCTTAGCGGGGGGGATCGGGGAGCTGTTTTTT
>.|.|TRBV9|TRBJ2-2|15
CASSPGGLNTGELFF
TGTGCCAGCAGCCCAGGAGGACTTAACACCGGGGAGCTGTTTTTT
>.|TRBD2|TRBV5-6|TRBJ2-5|17
CASSKGLAGAIQETQYF
TGTGCCAGCAGCAAAGGACTAGCGGGGGCGATTCAAGAGACCCAGTACTTC
>once|.|TRBV5-4|TRBJ1-4|14
CASSLDSLNEKLFF
TGTGCCAGCAGCCTAGACAGCCTGAATGAAAAACTGTTTTTT
>few|.|TRBV3-1/TRBV3-2|TRBJ2-3|15
CASSQGTSGTDTQYF
TGTGCCAGCAGCCAAGGGACTTCTGGCACAGATACGCAGTATTTT
>.|.|TRBV5-5|TRBJ2-2|15
CASSRGATNTGELFF
TGTGCCAGCAGCCGGGGGGCAACGAACACCGGGGAGCTGTTTTTT
>.|TRBD1|TRBV18|TRBJ1-1|13
CASSPGAGGQAFF
TGTGCCAGCTCACCGGGGGCAGGGGGCCAAGCTTTCTTT
>.|.|TRBV11-3|TRBJ2-3|15
CASSQGGRAADTQYF
TGTGCCAGCAGCCAAGGGGGGAGGGCTGCAGATACGCAGTATTTT
>.|.|TRBV5-6|TRBJ1-6|12
CASSLDSSPLHF
TGTGCCAGCAGCTTGGATAGTTCACCCCTCCACTTT
>.|TRBD1|TRBV4-1|TRBJ1-4|15
CASSQEKQGAEKLFF
TGCGCCAGCAGCCAAGAGAAACAGGGGGCGGAAAAACTGTTTTTT
>few|.|TRBV14|TRBJ2-7|14
CASSQDPPFYEQYF
TGTGCCAGCAGCCAAGACCCCCCTTTCTACGAGCAGTACTTC
>.|TRBD1|TRBV4-1|TRBJ2-2|15
CASSQWTGDTGELFF
TGCGCCAGCAGCCAATGGACAGGGGACACCGGGGAGCTGTTTTTT
>.|TRBD1|TRBV6-5|TRBJ1-1|14
CASTKRQGVTEAFF
TGTGCCAGCACAAAGAGACAGGGGGTTACGGAGGCTTTCTTT
>.|TRBD1|TRBV5-1|TRBJ1-3|15
CASTTGDFSGNTIYF
TGCGCCAGCACTACAGGGGACTTCTCTGGAAACACCATATATTTT